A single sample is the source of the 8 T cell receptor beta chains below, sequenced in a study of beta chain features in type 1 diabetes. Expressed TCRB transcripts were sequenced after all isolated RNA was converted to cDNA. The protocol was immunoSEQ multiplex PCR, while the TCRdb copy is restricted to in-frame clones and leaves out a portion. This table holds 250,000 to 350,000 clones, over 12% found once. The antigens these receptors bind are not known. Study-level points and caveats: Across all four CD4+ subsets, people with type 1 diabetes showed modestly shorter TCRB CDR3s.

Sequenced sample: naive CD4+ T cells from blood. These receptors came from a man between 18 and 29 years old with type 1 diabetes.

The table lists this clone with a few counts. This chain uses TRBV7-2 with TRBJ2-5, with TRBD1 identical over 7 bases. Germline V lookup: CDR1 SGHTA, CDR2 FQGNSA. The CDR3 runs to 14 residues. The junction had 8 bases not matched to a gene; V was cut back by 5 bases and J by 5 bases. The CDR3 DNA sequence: TGTGCCAGCAGCCCCCGACAGGGCAGGGAGACCCAGTACTTC. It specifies CASSPRQGRETQYF.

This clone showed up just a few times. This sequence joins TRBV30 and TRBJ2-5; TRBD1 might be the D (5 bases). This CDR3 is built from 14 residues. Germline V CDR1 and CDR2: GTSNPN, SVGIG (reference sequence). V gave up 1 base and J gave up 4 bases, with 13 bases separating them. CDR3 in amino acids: CAWSGTSLTETQYF. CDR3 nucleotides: TGTGCCTGGAGTGGGACATCCCTAACAGAGACCCAGTACTTC.

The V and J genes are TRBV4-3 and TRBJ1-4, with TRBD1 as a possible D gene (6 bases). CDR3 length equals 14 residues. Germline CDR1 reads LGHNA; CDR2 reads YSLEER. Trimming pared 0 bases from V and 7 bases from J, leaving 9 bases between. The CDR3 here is CASSQDLGGEKLFF. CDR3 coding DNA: TGCGCCAGCAGCCAAGATTTAGGGGGTGAAAAACTGTTTTTT.

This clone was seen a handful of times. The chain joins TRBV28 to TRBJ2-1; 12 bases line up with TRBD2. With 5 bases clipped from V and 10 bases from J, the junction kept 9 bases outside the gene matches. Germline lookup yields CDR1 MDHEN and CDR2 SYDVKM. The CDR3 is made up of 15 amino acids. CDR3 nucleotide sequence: TGTGCCAGCAGTCCTAGCGGGGGGGCCCTTTGGGAGCAGTTCTTC. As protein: CASSPSGGALWEQFF.

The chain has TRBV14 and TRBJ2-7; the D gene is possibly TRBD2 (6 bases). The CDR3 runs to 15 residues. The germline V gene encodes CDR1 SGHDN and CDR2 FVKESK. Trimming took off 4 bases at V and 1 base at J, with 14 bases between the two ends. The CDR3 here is CASSPKRALSYEQYF. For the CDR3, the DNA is TGTGCCAGCAGCCCGAAGCGGGCTCTTTCCTACGAGCAGTACTTC.

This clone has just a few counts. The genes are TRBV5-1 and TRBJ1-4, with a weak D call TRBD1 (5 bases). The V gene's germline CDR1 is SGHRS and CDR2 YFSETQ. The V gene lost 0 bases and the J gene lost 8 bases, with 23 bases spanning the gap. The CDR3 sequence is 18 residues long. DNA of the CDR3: TGCGCCAGCAGCTTGGAACTGGTCCAGGGCGGTGGAGAGGAAAAACTGTTTTTT. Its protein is CASSLELVQGGGEEKLFF. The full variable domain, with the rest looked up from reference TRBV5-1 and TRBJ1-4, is KAGVTQTPRYLIKTRGQQVTLSCSPISGHRSVSWYQQTPGQGLQFLFEYFSETQRNKGNFPGRFSGRQFSNSRSEMNVSTLELGDSALYLCASSLELVQGGGEEKLFFGSGTQLSVL.

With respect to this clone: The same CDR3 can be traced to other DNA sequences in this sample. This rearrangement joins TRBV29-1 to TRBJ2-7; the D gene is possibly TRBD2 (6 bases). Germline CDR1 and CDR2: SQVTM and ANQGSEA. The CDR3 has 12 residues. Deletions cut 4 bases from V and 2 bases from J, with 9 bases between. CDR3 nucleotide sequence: TGCAGCGTTGGGACGGGGGCCTACGAGCAGTACTTC. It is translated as CSVGTGAYEQYF.

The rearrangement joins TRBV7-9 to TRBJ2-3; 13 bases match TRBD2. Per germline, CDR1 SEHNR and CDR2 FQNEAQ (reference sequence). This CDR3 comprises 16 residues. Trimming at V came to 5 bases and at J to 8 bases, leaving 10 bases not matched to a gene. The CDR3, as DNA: TGTGCCAGCAGCCAACGACTAGCGGGAGGTATCAGTACGCAGTATTTT. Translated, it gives CASSQRLAGGISTQYF.